Shown below are 26 T cell receptor beta chains from a single sample sequenced in a study of cytomegalovirus exposure and HLA in healthy donors. Use of 60 Vbeta and 13 Jbeta primers characterized the PCR. TCRdb's copy holds only in-frame clones and misses some; the assay was immunoSEQ multiplex PCR. The sample consists of about 160,000 clones, over 75% of them appearing once. Specimen: PBMCs. Every receptor here comes from a woman between 50 and 59 years old in good health and CMV-seropositive.

This clone occurred a few times. The V gene is TRBV7-9, the J gene TRBJ2-1; 9 nucleotides agree with TRBD1. Germline assignment: CDR1 SEHNR and CDR2 FQNEAQ (reference sequence). This CDR3 has 16 residues. V lost 5 bases, J lost 7 bases, and 12 bases stayed unmatched. The CDR3 coding sequence is TGTGCCAGCAGCAAAGGCGGGACAGGGTCGTTGAATGAGCAGTTCTTC. Its translation is CASSKGGTGSLNEQFF.

J is TRBJ2-7 and V is TRBV10-1; perhaps TRBD2 as D (6 bases). The CDR3 is made up of 14 amino acids. Trimming removed 8 bases from V and 4 bases from J, with 18 bases in between. CDR1 and CDR2 (germline): WNHNN, SYGVQD (reference sequence). Written as DNA, the CDR3 is TGCGCCAGCTCCCGGGTCTTGGGGGGTTACGAGCAGTACTTC. This sequence encodes CASSRVLGGYEQYF.

J is TRBJ1-2 and V is TRBV30, with no clear D. The CDR3 runs 14 residues. Trimming removed 0 bases from V and 2 bases from J, with 10 bases in between. Germline V gene lookup returns CDR1 GTSNPN and CDR2 SVGIG (reference sequence). The chain's CDR3 is CAWSVNAGNYGYTF. The CDR3 bases are TGTGCCTGGAGTGTAAATGCGGGGAACTATGGCTACACCTTC.

The chain carries TRBV13 and TRBJ2-3, with TRBD2 matching 15 bases. V dropped 5 bases and J dropped 5; count of bases not matched to a gene: 5. The germline gives CDR1 PRHDT, CDR2 FYEKMQ (reference sequence). CDR3 size: 16 residues. CDR3 region: CASSVGLAGGQDTQYF. For the CDR3, the DNA is TGTGCCAGCAGCGTGGGACTAGCGGGGGGCCAAGATACGCAGTATTTT.

CDR3 sequence: CASSPTLGGEQYF. The CDR3, as DNA: TGTGCCAGCTCACCAACATTGGGGGGTGAGCAGTACTTC. The rearrangement links TRBV18 to TRBJ2-7, with a possible D match to TRBD2 (6 bases). The germline CDR1 and CDR2 sequences are KGHSH and LQKENI. V lost 2 bases and J lost 7, with 12 bases in between. CDR3 length: 13 residues. Full variable domain (remainder filled in from reference TRBV18 and TRBJ2-7): NAGVMQNPRHLVRRRGQEARLRCSPMKGHSHVYWYRQLPEEGLKFMVYLQKENIIDESGMPKERFSAEFPKEGPSILRIQQVVRGDSAAYFCASSPTLGGEQYFGPGTRLTVT.

The chain couples TRBV4-1 to TRBJ2-1, with TRBD2 matching over 8 bases. Germline V gives CDR1 MGHRA, CDR2 YSYEKL. The CDR3 is 17 residues long. V was pared by 1 base and J by 2 bases, with 7 bases of the junction left unmatched. CDR3 sequence (DNA): TGCGCCAGCAGCCAAGTGGAGCGGGGGCCCACCTACAATGAGCAGTTCTTC. This encodes CASSQVERGPTYNEQFF.

CDR3 in amino acids: CASSAATGLGNEQFF. In DNA, the CDR3 is TGTGCCAGCAGCGCGGCGACAGGCCTGGGCAATGAGCAGTTCTTC. The chain recombines TRBV9 with TRBJ2-1; TRBD1 is a possible D gene (6 bases). CDR1 is SGDLS, CDR2 YYNGEE, per germline. There are 15 residues in the CDR3. V lost 3 bases to trimming and J lost 6 bases, with 16 bases between them.

The chain links TRBV5-1 to TRBJ2-3; 8 positions agree with TRBD2. Germline CDR1 is SGHRS and CDR2 is YFSETQ. Germline trimming cut 4 bases from V and 4 bases from J; bases unmatched to any gene: 8. The CDR3 is made up of 15 amino acids. The CDR3 region has the DNA TGCGCCAGCAGCCTCGGGCGGGAGGCCCCAGATACGCAGTATTTT. Its translation: CASSLGREAPDTQYF.

The rearrangement uses TRBV9 and TRBJ1-2; 7 bases are shared with TRBD1. Germline V gene lookup returns CDR1 SGDLS and CDR2 YYNGEE. The ends lost 3 bases at V and 3 bases at J; junction bases unmatched: 5. This CDR3 spans 14 amino acids. The CDR3 nucleotides read TGTGCCAGCAGCGCCCAGGGGGGCGACTATGGCTACACCTTC. Its protein is CASSAQGGDYGYTF.

V and J are TRBV6-1 and TRBJ2-2, with D perhaps matching TRBD1 (5 bases). This CDR3 is built from 17 residues. Per germline, CDR1 MNHNS and CDR2 SASEGT. Trimming took 3 bases from V and 1 from J, leaving 15 bases between them. CDR3 sequence (DNA): TGTGCCAGCAGTGATTTCCCGGACAAGCTGAACACCGGGGAGCTGTTTTTT. Translated: CASSDFPDKLNTGELFF.

The genes are TRBV2 and TRBJ1-2, with D possibly matching TRBD1 (5 bases). Trimming left V 4 bases short and J 2 bases short, with 14 bases between. Germline-derived CDR1 and CDR2 are SNHLY and FYNNEI. The CDR3 runs to 15 residues. In nucleotides, the CDR3 is TGTGCCAGCAGTGGTAACTACCAGGGAAACTATGGCTACACCTTC. Protein: CASSGNYQGNYGYTF.

Concerning this clone itself: This CDR3 is also generated by other DNA sequences in the sample. This sequence joins TRBV9 and TRBJ2-5; 8 bases map to TRBD1. The ends lost 4 bases at V and 5 bases at J; junction bases unmatched: 4. Germline V gives CDR1 SGDLS, CDR2 YYNGEE. The CDR3 sequence is 13 residues long. The CDR3 reads CASSSRQGETQYF. The CDR3 DNA follows: TGTGCCAGCAGCTCGCGACAGGGGGAGACCCAGTACTTC.

V is TRBV5-1 and J is TRBJ2-5; TRBD1 aligns across 9 bases. The junction had 6 bases not matched to a gene; V was cut back by 4 bases and J by 2 bases. The CDR3 spans 15 residues. The germline V gene encodes CDR1 SGHRS and CDR2 YFSETQ. The CDR3 DNA is TGCGCCAGCAGCGAATGGGGGACAGGGCAAGAGACCCAGTACTTC. Translated, it gives CASSEWGTGQETQYF.

J is TRBJ2-6 and V is TRBV30, with 8 positions matching TRBD1. Germline CDR1 and CDR2: GTSNPN and SVGIG (reference sequence). The CDR3 extends over 16 amino acids. J lost 0 bases, V lost 4 bases, and 5 bases had no gene match. The CDR3 DNA follows: TGTGCCTGGAAGGCAGGGGGCCTCTCTGGGGCCAACGTCCTGACTTTC. Its protein product is CAWKAGGLSGANVLTF.

This clone has a single count. The V and J genes are TRBV5-1 and TRBJ2-6, with 9 positions matching TRBD1. This CDR3 comprises 17 residues. V trimming: 3 bases; J trimming: 0 bases; junction bases outside the gene matches: 4. Germline-derived CDR1 and CDR2 are SGHRS and YFSETQ. The CDR3 bases are TGCGCCAGCAGCTCCGGGACAGGGAACTCTGGGGCCAACGTCCTGACTTTC. The encoded protein is CASSSGTGNSGANVLTF. The entire variable domain, with the rest obtained from reference TRBV5-1 and TRBJ2-6, is as follows: KAGVTQTPRYLIKTRGQQVTLSCSPISGHRSVSWYQQTPGQGLQFLFEYFSETQRNKGNFPGRFSGRQFSNSRSEMNVSTLELGDSALYLCASSSGTGNSGANVLTFGAGSRLTVL.

This clone was seen only a few times. This rearrangement joins TRBV2 to TRBJ1-1; D is uncertain. The germline V gene has CDR1 SNHLY and CDR2 FYNNEI. The CDR3 is 11 amino acids. The V end lost 7 bases, the J end lost 3 bases, and 6 bases lay between the germline ends. The CDR3 region has the DNA TGTGCCAGCAACACATACACTGAAGCTTTCTTT. This sequence encodes CASNTYTEAFF.

The J gene is TRBJ2-7, the V gene TRBV30, with a possible D match to TRBD1 (7 bases). The CDR3 is made up of 12 amino acids. CDR1 GTSNPN and CDR2 SVGIG come from the germline V gene (reference sequence). Trimming removed 4 bases from V and 1 base from J, with 8 bases in between. CDR3 DNA: TGTGCCTGGACAGGGGGGTCCTACGAGCAGTACTTC. Amino acids: CAWTGGSYEQYF.

The chain uses TRBV7-2 and TRBJ2-1, with 8 bases that match TRBD2. Losses at the gene ends were 8 bases for V and 6 bases for J; bases not matched to a gene: 9. This CDR3 comprises 14 residues. Per germline, CDR1 SGHTA and CDR2 FQGNSA. This CDR3 is CASGGTSPGNEQFF. Here the CDR3 DNA reads TGTGCCAGCGGGGGGACTAGTCCTGGCAATGAGCAGTTCTTC.

This rearrangement joins TRBV6-5 to TRBJ1-4; no reliable D call. V was pared by 5 bases and J by 0 bases, with 10 bases between. Germline CDR1 is MNHEY and CDR2 is SVGAGI. The CDR3 has 15 amino acids. This chain's CDR3 is CASSLIGTTNEKLFF. CDR3 nucleotide sequence: TGTGCCAGCAGTCTTATCGGGACAACTAATGAAAAACTGTTTTTT.

This clone appeared a few times. V and J are TRBV9 and TRBJ2-7, with a possible D match to TRBD2 (5 bases). Per the germline V gene, CDR1 is SGDLS and CDR2 is YYNGEE. This CDR3 spans 14 amino acids. The V gene lost 0 bases and the J gene lost 4 bases, with 11 bases spanning the gap. CDR3 coding DNA: TGTGCCAGCAGCGTAGAGGGCGGGCAGTACGAGCAGTACTTC. It specifies CASSVEGGQYEQYF. Combining the CDR3 with reference TRBV9 and TRBJ2-7 gives the whole variable domain DSGVTQTPKHLITATGQRVTLRCSPRSGDLSVYWYQQSLDQGLQFLIQYYNGEERAKGNILERFSAQQFPDLHSELNLSSLELGDSALYFCASSVEGGQYEQYFGPGTRLTVT.

This clone occurred a few times. This rearrangement joins TRBV14 to TRBJ2-4; TRBD2 matches at 7 bases. CDR3 length: 15 residues. Looked up from germline, CDR1 is SGHDN and CDR2 is FVKESK. V was clipped by 3 bases and J by 0 bases; unmatched bases: 2. The CDR3 loop reads CASSQGLLAKNIQYF. In DNA form, the CDR3 reads TGTGCCAGCAGCCAGGGACTATTAGCCAAAAACATTCAGTACTTC. Together with reference TRBV14 and TRBJ2-4, the CDR3 gives the full variable domain: EAGVTQFPSHSVIEKGQTVTLRCDPISGHDNLYWYRRVMGKEIKFLLHFVKESKQDESGMPNNRFLAERTGGTYSTLKVQPAELEDSGVYFCASSQGLLAKNIQYFGAGTRLSVL.

This chain uses TRBV5-1 with TRBJ1-1; 9 nucleotides match TRBD1. CDR1 and CDR2 (germline): SGHRS, YFSETQ. The V gene end was trimmed by 7 bases and the J gene end by 1 base; junction bases not matched to a gene: 8. The CDR3 length is 15 residues. The CDR3 DNA follows: TGCGCCAGCGAGACCGGACAGGGGACGAACACTGAAGCTTTCTTT. It translates to CASETGQGTNTEAFF.

This chain uses TRBV28 with TRBJ1-5; D is possibly TRBD1 (6 bases). V gave up 5 bases and J gave up 7 bases, with 12 bases separating them. The germline gives CDR1 MDHEN, CDR2 SYDVKM. The CDR3 length is 13 residues. The CDR3 sequence is CASSRGFGQPQHF. The DNA of the CDR3 is TGTGCCAGCAGTAGGGGGTTCGGGCAGCCCCAGCATTTT.

CDR3 coding DNA: TGTGCCAGCAGCTTACCCCCTGGTCGCGGGACTGAAGCTTTCTTT. Translation: CASSLPPGRGTEAFF. The rearrangement uses TRBV7-9 and TRBJ1-1, with D uncertain. Germline V gene sequence: CDR1 SEHNR, CDR2 FQNEAQ (reference sequence). With 2 bases removed from V and 5 bases from J, the gap between germline ends came to 15 bases. This CDR3 is built from 15 residues.

This chain joins TRBV10-3 and TRBJ1-2; D unclear. The CDR3 contains 13 residues. Germline CDR1 ENHRY, CDR2 SYGVKD. V was clipped by 9 bases and J by 1 base, with 12 bases between them. The CDR3 DNA reads as TGTGCCATAGCCAAGGAGCATAACTATGGCTACACCTTC. Protein product: CAIAKEHNYGYTF.

V is TRBV2 and J is TRBJ1-5; TRBD1 agrees at 8 bases. The CDR3 contains 15 residues. The ends lost 4 bases at V and 4 bases at J; junction bases unmatched: 6. Per the germline V gene, CDR1 is SNHLY and CDR2 is FYNNEI. As DNA, the CDR3 is TGTGCCAGCAGTGGGCCACAGGGGGTAAATCAGCCCCAGCATTTT. Encoded protein: CASSGPQGVNQPQHF.